The rows below give T cell receptor beta chains drawn from one sample of a study of blood T cell repertoires in COVID-19. The protocol was immunoSEQ multiplex PCR, while the TCRdb copy is restricted to in-frame clones and leaves out a portion. This sample has some 120,000 clones, with about three quarters found just once. Sequencing input: peripheral blood. The receptors were sampled from a human donor with acute or convalescent COVID-19. The donor label of this sample is uncertain. The CDR3 runs from the conserved cysteine through the conserved F or W.

j_gene	len	v_gene	CDR3aa
TRBJ2-3	15	TRBV19	CASSKTSGVGDTQYF
TRBJ1-1	12	TRBV30	CAWSPFDSEAFF
TRBJ1-3	15	TRBV5-8	CASSLYGTAGNTIYF
TRBJ2-7	12	TRBV28	CASRKTVFEQYF
TRBJ1-6	15	TRBV13	CASSFRDRHNSPLHF
TRBJ2-2	13	TRBV24-1	CATSEGSVGELFF
TRBJ1-1	13	TRBV12-3/TRBV12-4	CASSGQLEPEAFF
TRBJ1-1	13	TRBV18	CASSPLKNTEAFF
TRBJ1-5	16	TRBV19	CASSTGTGISNQPQHF
TRBJ1-5	17	TRBV21-1	CARGHTWTDYSNQPQHF
TRBJ1-2	13	TRBV2	CASSATARYGYTF
TRBJ2-3	19	TRBV4-1	CASSPGTSGQVNAADTQYF
TRBJ1-1	11	TRBV20-1	CSARSGTEAFF
TRBJ1-2	16	TRBV19	CASSRAGQAKNYGYTF
TRBJ2-7	13	TRBV19	CASSTGGPYEQYF
TRBJ1-6	13	TRBV9	CASSVDGDSPLHF
TRBJ2-3	15	TRBV9	CASSVGARSTDTQYF
TRBJ1-4	14	TRBV7-2	CASSSGQGDEKLFF
TRBJ1-5	14	TRBV19	CASSPYGGGQPQHF
TRBJ1-1	19	TRBV27	CASSRQRTGTKMKNTEAFF
TRBJ2-3	15	TRBV18	CASSETSGVTDTQYF
TRBJ2-1	15	TRBV13	CASSSGLAGENEQFF